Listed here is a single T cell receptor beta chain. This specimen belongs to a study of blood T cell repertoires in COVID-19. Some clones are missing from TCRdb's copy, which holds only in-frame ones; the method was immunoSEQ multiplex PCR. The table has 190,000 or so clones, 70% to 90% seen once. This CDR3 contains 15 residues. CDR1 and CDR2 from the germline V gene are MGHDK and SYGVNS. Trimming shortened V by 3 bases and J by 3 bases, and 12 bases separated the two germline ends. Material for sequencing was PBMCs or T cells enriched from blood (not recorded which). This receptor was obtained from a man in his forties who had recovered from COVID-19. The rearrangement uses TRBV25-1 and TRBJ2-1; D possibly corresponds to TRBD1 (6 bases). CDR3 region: CASSEVGGNYNEQFF. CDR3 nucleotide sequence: TGTGCCAGCAGTGAGGTAGGGGGAAACTACAATGAGCAGTTCTTC.